These 17 T cell receptor beta chains share one sample of origin, sequenced in a study of T cells in localized non-small cell lung cancer. Profiling relied on immunoSEQ multiplex PCR, and the TCRdb table lists in-frame clones only, not all of them. The table has about 20,000 clones, 80% to 90% seen once. Specimen: peripheral blood, collected before any cancer treatment. The receptors here all came from a male donor aged 60 or over with stage I squamous cell lung carcinoma.

J is TRBJ1-3 and V is TRBV7-8; D is possibly TRBD1 (6 bases). Germline V lookup: CDR1 SGHVS, CDR2 FQNEAQ. There are 15 residues in the CDR3. V was clipped by 4 bases and J by 0 bases, with 10 bases between them. The CDR3 bases are TGTGCCAGCAGCTCCACAGGGACCTCTGGAAACACCATATATTTT. Translation gives CASSSTGTSGNTIYF.

The gene calls are TRBV9 and TRBJ1-5, with 7 bases identical to TRBD1. V was clipped by 4 bases and J by 0 bases; unmatched bases: 1. This CDR3 has 14 amino acids. Per the germline V gene, CDR1 is SGDLS and CDR2 is YYNGEE. The CDR3 protein is CASSQGDSNQPQHF. The CDR3 coding sequence is TGTGCCAGCAGCCAGGGGGATAGCAATCAGCCCCAGCATTTT.

This chain uses TRBV29-1 with TRBJ2-7; D gene uncertain. Trimming removed 1 base from V and 1 base from J, with 5 bases in between. This CDR3 has 12 amino acids. The germline V gene has CDR1 SQVTM and CDR2 ANQGSEA. In DNA form, the CDR3 reads TGCAGCGTTGAAGTACAGTCCTACGAGCAGTACTTC. The encoded protein is CSVEVQSYEQYF.

This clone was counted a few times. This chain uses TRBV5-1 with TRBJ1-6, with 7 positions matching TRBD1. The CDR3 has 15 amino acids. Germline CDR1 SGHRS, CDR2 YFSETQ. The V gene end was trimmed by 4 bases and the J gene end by 5 bases; junction bases not matched to a gene: 6. The CDR3 here is CASSHAGTDNSPLHF. The CDR3 bases are TGCGCCAGCAGCCACGCCGGGACAGATAATTCACCCCTCCACTTT.

The count of this clone is one. The rearrangement links TRBV28 to TRBJ1-2, with a weak D call TRBD1 (5 bases). CDR1 is MDHEN and CDR2 is SYDVKM in the germline V gene. Trimming left V 7 bases short and J 6 bases short, with 15 bases between. The CDR3 is 13 residues long. CDR3 protein: CASNRGIGDGYTF. The CDR3 DNA sequence: TGTGCCAGCAATCGGGGAATAGGGGATGGCTACACCTTC.

This chain connects TRBV5-1 to TRBJ2-3, with 10 bases lining up with TRBD2. After removal of 0 bases from V and 6 bases from J, the junction contained 7 bases not matched to a gene. The CDR3 covers 16 residues. The germline CDR1 and CDR2 sequences are SGHRS and YFSETQ. CDR3 DNA sequence: TGCGCCAGCAGCTTGGAGTTAGCGGGGGGCCTGGATACGCAGTATTTT. Translating it yields CASSLELAGGLDTQYF.

This chain joins TRBV6-1 and TRBJ1-5; TRBD1 matches at 10 bases. V trimming: 4 bases; J trimming: 4 bases; junction bases outside the gene matches: 1. This CDR3 region has 14 residues. Germline CDR1 MNHNS, CDR2 SASEGT. The CDR3 DNA sequence: TGTGCCAGCAGTGGGGGACAGGGGAATCAGCCCCAGCATTTT. Translated: CASSGGQGNQPQHF.

The V call is TRBV11-3, the J call TRBJ2-2, with 7 bases fitting TRBD1. The CDR3 loop spans 15 amino acids. The germline V gene encodes CDR1 SGHNT and CDR2 YENEEA. J was trimmed by 1 base and V by 3 bases; bases with no gene match: 2. The CDR3 nucleotides are TGTGCCAGCAGCTTGGGACAGCGGAACACCGGGGAGCTGTTTTTT. This translates into CASSLGQRNTGELFF.

This clone has a single count. V usage is TRBV2 and J usage is TRBJ1-2; the match to TRBD1 covers 7 bases. Unmatched junction bases numbered 2, after V lost 1 base and J lost 0 bases. The CDR3 consists of 15 residues. The germline V gene encodes CDR1 SNHLY and CDR2 FYNNEI. CDR3 nucleotide sequence: TGTGCCAGCAGTGAAGAAAGGGGGCCTAACTATGGCTACACCTTC. Protein product: CASSEERGPNYGYTF.

The chain employs TRBV25-1 and TRBJ1-2; 8 bases line up with TRBD1. CDR3 length equals 14 residues. V shed 8 bases and J 2 bases; nucleotides not matched to a gene: 7. Germline V gene data show CDR1 as MGHDK and CDR2 as SYGVNS. The CDR3 here is CASSKTGANYGYTF. The CDR3, as DNA: TGTGCCAGCTCGAAGACAGGGGCCAACTATGGCTACACCTTC.

CDR3 residues: CASSVGQASLSGNTIYF. CDR3 nucleotide sequence: TGTGCCAGCAGCGTAGGACAGGCTTCCCTCTCTGGAAACACCATATATTTT. The J gene is TRBJ1-3, the V gene TRBV5-4, with 7 bases identical to TRBD1. The CDR3 is made up of 17 amino acids. J lost 0 bases, V lost 4 bases, and 10 bases had no gene match. Germline lookup yields CDR1 SGHNT and CDR2 YYREEE (reference sequence).

The chain links TRBV4-1 to TRBJ1-5; possibly TRBD1 for D (6 bases). CDR3 length: 17 amino acids. Germline V gene sequence: CDR1 MGHRA, CDR2 YSYEKL. Trimming took 1 base from V and 2 from J, leaving 15 bases between them. The CDR3 DNA follows: TGCGCCAGCAGCCAAGCATCTGGGGGCTTGGGCAATCAGCCCCAGCATTTT. This gives the protein CASSQASGGLGNQPQHF.

The chain uses TRBV25-1 and TRBJ2-7, with D unclear. CDR3 length equals 12 residues. The V and J ends lost 2 bases and 1 base respectively, with 3 bases between them. The germline gives CDR1 MGHDK, CDR2 SYGVNS. CDR3 protein: CASSERSYEQYF. The CDR3 region has the DNA TGTGCCAGCAGTGAAAGGTCCTACGAGCAGTACTTC.

The gene calls are TRBV6-6 and TRBJ1-2, with TRBD1 identical over 7 bases. The V segment lost 8 bases and the J segment 4 bases; nucleotides outside the gene matches: 7. CDR1 and CDR2 from the germline V gene are MNHNY and SVGAGI (reference sequence). This CDR3 has 13 amino acids. DNA for the CDR3: TGTGCCAGCTCTGGGGACAGAGGCTATGGCTACACCTTC. It specifies CASSGDRGYGYTF.

In this sample, this clone turned up a few times. The gene calls are TRBV7-9 and TRBJ2-5; TRBD1 might be the D (6 bases). V was clipped by 3 bases and J by 2 bases, with 10 bases between them. The CDR3 runs to 14 residues. Per germline, CDR1 SEHNR and CDR2 FQNEAQ (reference sequence). The CDR3 region has the DNA TGTGCCAGCAGCTTTGGGGACATACAAGAGACCCAGTACTTC. It yields the protein CASSFGDIQETQYF. The full variable domain, its missing parts supplied by reference TRBV7-9 and TRBJ2-5, is DTGVSQNPRHKITKRGQNVTFRCDPISEHNRLYWYRQTLGQGPEFLTYFQNEAQLEKSRLLSDRFSAERPKGSFSTLEIQRTEQGDSAMYLCASSFGDIQETQYFGPGTRLLVL.

The chain uses TRBV5-5 and TRBJ2-7, with a weak D call TRBD2 (6 bases). The CDR3 length is 14 residues. V shed 6 bases and J shed 2 bases, with 15 bases lying between them. Germline CDR1 reads SGHKS; CDR2 reads YYEKEE (reference sequence). The CDR3 region has the DNA TGTGCCAGCACCCTCGGAGCGGGTCCCTACGAGCAGTACTTC. It yields the protein CASTLGAGPYEQYF.

The chain uses TRBV11-1 and TRBJ1-2; D remains ambiguous. The V gene's germline CDR1 is SGHAT and CDR2 FQDESV (reference sequence). The ends were cut back, 6 bases at V and 4 bases at J, with 12 bases in the middle. The CDR3 covers 13 residues. CDR3 in amino acids: CASRRTEGYGYTF. In nucleotides, the CDR3 is TGTGCCAGCAGAAGGACCGAGGGCTATGGCTACACCTTC.